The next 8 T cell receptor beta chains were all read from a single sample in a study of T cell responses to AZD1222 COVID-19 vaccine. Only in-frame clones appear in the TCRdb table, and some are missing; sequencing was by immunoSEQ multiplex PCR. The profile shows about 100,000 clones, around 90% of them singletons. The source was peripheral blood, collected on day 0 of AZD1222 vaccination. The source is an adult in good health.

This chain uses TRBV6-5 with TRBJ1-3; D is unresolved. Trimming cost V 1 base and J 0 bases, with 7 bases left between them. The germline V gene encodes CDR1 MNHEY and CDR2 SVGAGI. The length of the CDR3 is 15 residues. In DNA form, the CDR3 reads TGTGCCAGCAGTTACTTGCCGTTCTCTGGAAACACCATATATTTT. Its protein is CASSYLPFSGNTIYF.

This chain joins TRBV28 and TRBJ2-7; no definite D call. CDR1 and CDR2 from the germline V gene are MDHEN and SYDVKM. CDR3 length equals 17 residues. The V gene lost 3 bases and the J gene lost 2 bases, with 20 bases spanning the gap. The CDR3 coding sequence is TGTGCCAGCAGTTTCTTCCCCAATATTATTAGAACCTACGAGCAGTACTTC. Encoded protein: CASSFFPNIIRTYEQYF.

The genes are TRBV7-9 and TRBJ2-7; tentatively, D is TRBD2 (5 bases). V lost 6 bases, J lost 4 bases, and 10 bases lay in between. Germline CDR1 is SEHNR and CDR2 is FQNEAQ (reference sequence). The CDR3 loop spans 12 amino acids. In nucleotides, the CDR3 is TGTGCCAGCAGTACCCGCGGGTACGAGCAGTACTTC. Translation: CASSTRGYEQYF. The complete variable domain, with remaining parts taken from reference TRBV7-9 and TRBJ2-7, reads DTGVSQNPRHKITKRGQNVTFRCDPISEHNRLYWYRQTLGQGPEFLTYFQNEAQLEKSRLLSDRFSAERPKGSFSTLEIQRTEQGDSAMYLCASSTRGYEQYFGPGTRLTVT.

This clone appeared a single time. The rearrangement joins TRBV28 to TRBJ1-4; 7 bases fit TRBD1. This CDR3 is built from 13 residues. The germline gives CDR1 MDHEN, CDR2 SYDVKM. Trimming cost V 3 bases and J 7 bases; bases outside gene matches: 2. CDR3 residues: CASSFRTGEKLFF. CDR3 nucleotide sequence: TGTGCCAGCAGTTTTCGGACAGGTGAAAAACTGTTTTTT.

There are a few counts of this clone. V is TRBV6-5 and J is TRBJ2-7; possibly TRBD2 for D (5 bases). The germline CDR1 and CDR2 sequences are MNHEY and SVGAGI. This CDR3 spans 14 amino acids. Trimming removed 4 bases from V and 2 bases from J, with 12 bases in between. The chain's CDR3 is CASSLMAGTYEQYF. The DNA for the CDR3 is TGTGCCAGCAGTTTAATGGCGGGTACCTACGAGCAGTACTTC.

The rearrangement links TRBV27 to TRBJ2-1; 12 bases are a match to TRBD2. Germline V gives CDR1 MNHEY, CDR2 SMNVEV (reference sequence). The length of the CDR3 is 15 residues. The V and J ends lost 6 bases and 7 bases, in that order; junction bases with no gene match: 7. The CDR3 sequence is CASSPTSGSVNEQFF. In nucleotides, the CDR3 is TGTGCCAGCAGCCCGACTAGCGGGAGTGTGAATGAGCAGTTCTTC.

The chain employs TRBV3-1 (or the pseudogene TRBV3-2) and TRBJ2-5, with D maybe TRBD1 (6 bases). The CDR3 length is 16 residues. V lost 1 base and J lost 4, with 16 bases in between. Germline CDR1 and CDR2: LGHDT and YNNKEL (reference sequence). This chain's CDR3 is CASSQGFGSGVETQYF. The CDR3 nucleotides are TGTGCCAGCAGCCAAGGTTTCGGGTCAGGGGTAGAGACCCAGTACTTC.

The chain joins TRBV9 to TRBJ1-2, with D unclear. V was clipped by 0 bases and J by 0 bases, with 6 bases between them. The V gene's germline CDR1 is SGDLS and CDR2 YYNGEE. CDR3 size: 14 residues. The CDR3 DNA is TGTGCCAGCAGCGTAGCGGATACTAACTATGGCTACACCTTC. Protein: CASSVADTNYGYTF.